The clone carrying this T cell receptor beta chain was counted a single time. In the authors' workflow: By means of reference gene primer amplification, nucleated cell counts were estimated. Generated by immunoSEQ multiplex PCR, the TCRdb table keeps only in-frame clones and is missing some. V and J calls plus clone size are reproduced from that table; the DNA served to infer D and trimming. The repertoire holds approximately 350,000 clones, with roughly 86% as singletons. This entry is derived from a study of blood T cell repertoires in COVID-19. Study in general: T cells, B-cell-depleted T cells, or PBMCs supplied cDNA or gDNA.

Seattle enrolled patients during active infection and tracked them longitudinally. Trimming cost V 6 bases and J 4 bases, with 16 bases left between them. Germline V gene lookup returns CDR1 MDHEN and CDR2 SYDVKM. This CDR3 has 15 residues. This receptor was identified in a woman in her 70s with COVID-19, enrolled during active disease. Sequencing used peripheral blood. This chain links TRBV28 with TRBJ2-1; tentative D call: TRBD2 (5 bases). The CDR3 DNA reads TGTGCCAGCAGCCCTGTGAGGAGGCAGTACAATGAGCAGTTCTTC. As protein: CASSPVRRQYNEQFF.